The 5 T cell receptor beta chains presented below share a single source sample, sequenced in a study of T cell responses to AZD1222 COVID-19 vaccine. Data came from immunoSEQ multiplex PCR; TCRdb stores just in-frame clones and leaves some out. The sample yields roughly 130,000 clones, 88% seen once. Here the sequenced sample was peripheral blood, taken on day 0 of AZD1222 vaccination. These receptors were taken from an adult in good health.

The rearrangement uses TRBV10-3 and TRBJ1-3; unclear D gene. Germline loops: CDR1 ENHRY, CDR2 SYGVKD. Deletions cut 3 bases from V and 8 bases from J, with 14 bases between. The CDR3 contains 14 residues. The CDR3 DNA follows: TGTGCCATCAGTGATAAAAACAAGGAAGACACCATATATTTT. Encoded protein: CAISDKNKEDTIYF.

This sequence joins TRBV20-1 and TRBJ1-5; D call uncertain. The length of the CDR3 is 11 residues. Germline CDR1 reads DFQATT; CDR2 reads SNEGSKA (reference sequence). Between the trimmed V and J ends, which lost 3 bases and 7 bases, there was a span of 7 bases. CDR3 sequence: CSARSGQPQHF. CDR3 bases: TGCAGTGCTAGGTCGGGCCAGCCCCAGCATTTT.

The CDR3 nucleotides read TGTGCCAGTAGCTCGACTAGCGGGGGCCCGGGGTGGGAGACCCAGTACTTC. Amino acid sequence: CASSSTSGGPGWETQYF. The chain couples TRBV19 to TRBJ2-5; 12 bases align to TRBD2. Unmatched junction bases numbered 13, after V lost 6 bases and J lost 5 bases. Germline V gene data show CDR1 as LNHDA and CDR2 as SQIVND (reference sequence). The CDR3 is 17 amino acids.

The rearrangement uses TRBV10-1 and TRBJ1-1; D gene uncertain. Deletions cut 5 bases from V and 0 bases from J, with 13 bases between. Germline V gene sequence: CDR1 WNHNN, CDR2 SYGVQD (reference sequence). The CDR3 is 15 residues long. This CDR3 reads CASSPHQSLNTEAFF. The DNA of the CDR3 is TGCGCCAGCAGTCCCCACCAAAGCTTGAACACTGAAGCTTTCTTT.

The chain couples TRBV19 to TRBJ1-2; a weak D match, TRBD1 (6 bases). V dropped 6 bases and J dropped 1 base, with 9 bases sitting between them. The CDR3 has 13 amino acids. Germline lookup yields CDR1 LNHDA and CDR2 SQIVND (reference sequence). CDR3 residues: CASRLQGNYGYTF. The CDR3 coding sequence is TGTGCCAGTAGGCTACAGGGTAACTATGGCTACACCTTC.